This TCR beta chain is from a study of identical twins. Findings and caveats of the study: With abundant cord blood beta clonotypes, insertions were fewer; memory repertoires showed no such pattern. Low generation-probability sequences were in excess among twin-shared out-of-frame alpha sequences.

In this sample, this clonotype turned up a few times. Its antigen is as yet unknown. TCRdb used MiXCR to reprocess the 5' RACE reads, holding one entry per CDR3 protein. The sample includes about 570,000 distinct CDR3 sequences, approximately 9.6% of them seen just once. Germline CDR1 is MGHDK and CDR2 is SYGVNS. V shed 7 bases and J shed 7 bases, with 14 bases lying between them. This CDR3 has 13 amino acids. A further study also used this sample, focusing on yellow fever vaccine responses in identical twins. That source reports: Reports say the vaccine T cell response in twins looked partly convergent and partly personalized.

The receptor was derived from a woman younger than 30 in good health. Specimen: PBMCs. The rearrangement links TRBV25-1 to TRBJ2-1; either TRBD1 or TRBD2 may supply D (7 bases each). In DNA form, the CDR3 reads TGTGCCAGCATCCGACAGGGAGGGAATGAGCAGTTCTTC. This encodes CASIRQGGNEQFF. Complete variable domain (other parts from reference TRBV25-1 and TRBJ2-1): EADIYQTPRYLVIGTGKKITLECSQTMGHDKMYWYQQDPGMELHLIHYSYGVNSTEKGDLSSESTVSRIRTEHFPLTLESARPSHTSQYLCASIRQGGNEQFFGPGTRLTVL.